These T cell receptor beta chains were read from a single sample in a study of shared clonotypes between healthy human individuals. The assay was immunoSEQ multiplex PCR, and TCRdb's table has in-frame clones only and misses some. This table has over 2 million clones, 85% to 95% appearing once. The material sequenced was naive CD4+ T cells from PBMCs. The receptors shown here come from a man aged 18 to 30 in good health. Some clones in this sample may be carry-over from other donors' samples. The conserved cysteine and the conserved F or W are not part of the CDR3 here.

v_call: TRBV5-1; j_call: TRBJ1-1; cdr3_aa: ASSPGGALNTEAF
v_call: TRBV9; j_call: TRBJ2-7; cdr3_aa: ASSVGSESSYEQY
v_call: TRBV5-6; j_call: TRBJ1-4; cdr3_aa: ASSLGRTTNEKLF
v_call: TRBV6-4; j_call: TRBJ1-1; cdr3_aa: ASTRLKTEAF
v_call: TRBV27; j_call: TRBJ1-4; cdr3_aa: ASRRAGGATNEKLF
v_call: TRBV6-5; j_call: TRBJ1-2; cdr3_aa: ASSRDGNYGYT
v_call: TRBV29-1; j_call: TRBJ2-1; cdr3_aa: SVEWDGGTINEQF
v_call: TRBV7-2; j_call: TRBJ2-1; cdr3_aa: ASSLVSGGNNEQF
v_call: TRBV7-2; j_call: TRBJ1-2; cdr3_aa: ASSSYRDDYGYT
v_call: TRBV6-6; j_call: TRBJ2-7; cdr3_aa: ASSDRARSYEQY
v_call: TRBV7-7; j_call: TRBJ2-7; cdr3_aa: ASSSKLGNEQY
v_call: TRBV7-9; j_call: TRBJ1-5; cdr3_aa: ASSLAGEQPQH
v_call: TRBV2; j_call: TRBJ1-5; cdr3_aa: ASSDRTGNQPQH
v_call: TRBV7-9; j_call: TRBJ2-5; cdr3_aa: ASSSIVREETQY
v_call: TRBV19; j_call: TRBJ1-1; cdr3_aa: ASSIVDTINTEAF
v_call: TRBV5-4; j_call: TRBJ2-5; cdr3_aa: ASSFGQNQETQY
v_call: TRBV30; j_call: TRBJ2-7; cdr3_aa: ARGYGNSYEQY
v_call: TRBV28; j_call: TRBJ1-2; cdr3_aa: ASSLLGTFIGGDYGYT
v_call: TRBV7-2; j_call: TRBJ1-2; cdr3_aa: ASSPGKAAHGYT
v_call: TRBV5-4; j_call: TRBJ1-1; cdr3_aa: ASSLRQGSGTEAF
v_call: TRBV9; j_call: TRBJ2-7; cdr3_aa: ASSGGSSYEQY
v_call: TRBV30; j_call: TRBJ1-2; cdr3_aa: AWARGDYGYT
v_call: TRBV15; j_call: TRBJ2-7; cdr3_aa: ATSRDVGRRSYEQY
v_call: TRBV5-4; j_call: TRBJ2-7; cdr3_aa: ASSFPGTSGRANEQY
v_call: TRBV4-2; j_call: TRBJ1-1; cdr3_aa: ASSQVGREAF
v_call: TRBV7-9; j_call: TRBJ1-4; cdr3_aa: ASSPKSGNEKLF
v_call: TRBV30; j_call: TRBJ2-7; cdr3_aa: AWSRGLAGEQY
v_call: TRBV30; j_call: TRBJ1-6; cdr3_aa: AWTPTGGGNSPLH
v_call: TRBV6-5; j_call: TRBJ2-7; cdr3_aa: ASSAHPESEQY
v_call: TRBV11-1; j_call: TRBJ2-7; cdr3_aa: ASSAGRDYEQY
v_call: TRBV4-2; j_call: TRBJ2-7; cdr3_aa: ASSQGEGLAGEQY
v_call: TRBV25-1; j_call: TRBJ2-3; cdr3_aa: ASSESGKYTDTQY
v_call: TRBV9; j_call: TRBJ2-2; cdr3_aa: ASSATNANTGELF
v_call: TRBV28; j_call: TRBJ2-7; cdr3_aa: ASSLGGTSAVQY
v_call: TRBV29-1; j_call: TRBJ2-3; cdr3_aa: SGLAGADTQY
v_call: TRBV19; j_call: TRBJ2-6; cdr3_aa: ASRRSGSSLGANVLT
v_call: TRBV5-1; j_call: TRBJ2-2; cdr3_aa: ASSLVASGSQSRELF
v_call: TRBV9; j_call: TRBJ1-5; cdr3_aa: ASSVGQGDQPQH
v_call: TRBV10-3; j_call: TRBJ1-1; cdr3_aa: ACGPGTEAF
v_call: TRBV7-3; j_call: TRBJ2-1; cdr3_aa: ASSSSGTGGYNEQF
v_call: TRBV13; j_call: TRBJ1-1; cdr3_aa: ASSLEVWDPNTEAF
v_call: TRBV11-2; j_call: TRBJ2-3; cdr3_aa: ASSKGRVTDTQY
v_call: TRBV28; j_call: TRBJ2-4; cdr3_aa: ASSSWTSGKNIQY
v_call: TRBV4-1; j_call: TRBJ1-1; cdr3_aa: ASSLYPRGNTEAF
v_call: TRBV12-1; j_call: TRBJ2-2; cdr3_aa: ASSLNTGELF
v_call: TRBV2; j_call: TRBJ2-7; cdr3_aa: ASSGQGASEQY
v_call: TRBV9; j_call: TRBJ2-7; cdr3_aa: ASSRKARDSYEQY
v_call: TRBV4-3; j_call: TRBJ1-5; cdr3_aa: ASSQFAGGSSNQPQH
v_call: TRBV19; j_call: TRBJ2-7; cdr3_aa: ASSVFPEQY